This T cell receptor (beta chain) was obtained from a study of cytomegalovirus exposure and HLA in healthy donors. General observations from the study: An Asian-associated ancestry cluster reportedly showed fewer N-insertions than the roughly 700-donor mean in a later analysis. Earlier analysis looked at TCR beta V segments, and most were productive about 87% or about 30% of the time.

As for the donors, each was a healthy bone marrow donor. CDR1 is SNHLY and CDR2 is FYNNEI in the germline V gene. The CDR3 is made up of 14 amino acids. V lost 4 bases and J 4 bases, leaving 10 bases between the germline ends. PCR amplification relied on 60 Vbeta primers (plus 13 Jbeta primers). TCRdb's copy holds only in-frame clones and misses some; the assay was immunoSEQ multiplex PCR. The profile covers roughly 83,000 clones, with about 69% appearing a single time and 4.2% taken by the ten largest. Concerning this clone: Its antigen is unknown.

The V and J genes are TRBV2 and TRBJ1-4; D possibly corresponds to TRBD1 (5 bases). The sequenced sample was PBMCs. This TCR was sampled from a man in his sixties in good health and CMV-seronegative. The CDR3 DNA reads TGTGCCAGCAGTGGTCGGGGGGATAATGAAAAACTGTTTTTT. It yields the protein CASSGRGDNEKLFF.